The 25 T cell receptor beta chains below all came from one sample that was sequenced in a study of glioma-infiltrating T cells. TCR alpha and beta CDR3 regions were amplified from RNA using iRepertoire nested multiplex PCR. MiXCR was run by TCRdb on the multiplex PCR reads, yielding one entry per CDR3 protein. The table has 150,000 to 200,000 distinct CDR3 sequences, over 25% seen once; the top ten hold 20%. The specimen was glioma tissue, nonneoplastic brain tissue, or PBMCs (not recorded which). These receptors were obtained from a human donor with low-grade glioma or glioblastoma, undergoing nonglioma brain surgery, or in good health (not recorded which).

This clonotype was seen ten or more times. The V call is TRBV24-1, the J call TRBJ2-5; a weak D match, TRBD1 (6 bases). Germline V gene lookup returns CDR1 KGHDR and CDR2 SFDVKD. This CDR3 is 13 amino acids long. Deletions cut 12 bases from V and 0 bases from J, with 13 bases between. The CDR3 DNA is TGTGCCTCCCAGGGGACACACCAAGAGACCCAGTACTTC. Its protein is CASQGTHQETQYF.

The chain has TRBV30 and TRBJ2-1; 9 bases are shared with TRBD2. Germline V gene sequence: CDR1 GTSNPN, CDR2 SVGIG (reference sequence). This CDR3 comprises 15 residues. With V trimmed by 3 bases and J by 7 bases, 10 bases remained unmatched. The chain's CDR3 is CAWRTKGLAGNEQFF. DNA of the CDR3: TGTGCCTGGAGAACCAAGGGACTAGCCGGGAATGAGCAGTTCTTC.

Here the CDR3 reads CASSLEGGREQYF. The CDR3 coding sequence is TGTGCCAGCAGTTTGGAGGGAGGACGCGAGCAGTACTTC. This chain connects TRBV27 to TRBJ2-7; possible D gene TRBD2, 6 bases. The CDR3 spans 13 residues. In germline, CDR1 is MNHEY, CDR2 SMNVEV (reference sequence). V was clipped by 3 bases and J by 6 bases, with 12 bases between them.

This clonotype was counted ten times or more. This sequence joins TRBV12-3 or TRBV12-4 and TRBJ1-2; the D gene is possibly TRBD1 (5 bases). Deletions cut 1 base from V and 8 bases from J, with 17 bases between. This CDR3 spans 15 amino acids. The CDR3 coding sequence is TGTGCCAGCAGTTTAGGGGGGTCGGAAGGAGGAGGCTACACCTTC. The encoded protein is CASSLGGSEGGGYTF.

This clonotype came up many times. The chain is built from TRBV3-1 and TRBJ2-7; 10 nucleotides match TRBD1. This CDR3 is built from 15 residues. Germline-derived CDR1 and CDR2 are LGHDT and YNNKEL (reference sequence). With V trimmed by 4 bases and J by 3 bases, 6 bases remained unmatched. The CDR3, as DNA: TGTGCCAGCAGCCTGACAGGGGGCATAGGCTACGAGCAGTACTTC. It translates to CASSLTGGIGYEQYF.

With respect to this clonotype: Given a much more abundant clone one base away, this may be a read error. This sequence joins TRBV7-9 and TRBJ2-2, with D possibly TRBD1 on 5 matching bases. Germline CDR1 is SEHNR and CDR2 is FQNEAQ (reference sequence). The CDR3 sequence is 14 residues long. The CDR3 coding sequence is TGTACCAGCAGCTTCACAGGGAACACCGGGGAGCTGTTTTTT. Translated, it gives CTSSFTGNTGELFF. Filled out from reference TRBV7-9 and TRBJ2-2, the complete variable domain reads DTGVSQNPRHKITKRGQNVTFRCDPISEHNRLYWYRQTLGQGPEFLTYFQNEAQLEKSRLLSDRFSAERPKGSFSTLEIQRTEQGDSAMYLCTSSFTGNTGELFFGEGSRLTVL.

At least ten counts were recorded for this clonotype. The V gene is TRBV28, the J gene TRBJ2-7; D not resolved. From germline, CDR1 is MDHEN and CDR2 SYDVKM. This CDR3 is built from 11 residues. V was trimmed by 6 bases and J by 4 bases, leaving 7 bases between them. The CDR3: CASSTPYEQYF. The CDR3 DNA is TGTGCCAGCAGCACCCCGTACGAGCAGTACTTC.

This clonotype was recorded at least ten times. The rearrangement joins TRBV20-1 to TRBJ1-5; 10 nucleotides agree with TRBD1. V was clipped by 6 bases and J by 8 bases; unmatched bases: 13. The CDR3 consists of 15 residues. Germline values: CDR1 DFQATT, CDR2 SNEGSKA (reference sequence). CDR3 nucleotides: TGCAGTGCCAACTCGAGGGGACAGGGGTGGGAGCCCCAGCATTTT. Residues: CSANSRGQGWEPQHF.

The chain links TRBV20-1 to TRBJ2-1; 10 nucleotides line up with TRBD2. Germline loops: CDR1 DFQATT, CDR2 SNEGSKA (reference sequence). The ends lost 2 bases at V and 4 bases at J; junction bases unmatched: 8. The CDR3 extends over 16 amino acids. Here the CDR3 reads CSARPGLAGVYNEQFF. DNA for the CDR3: TGCAGTGCTAGACCGGGCCTAGCGGGGGTTTACAATGAGCAGTTCTTC.

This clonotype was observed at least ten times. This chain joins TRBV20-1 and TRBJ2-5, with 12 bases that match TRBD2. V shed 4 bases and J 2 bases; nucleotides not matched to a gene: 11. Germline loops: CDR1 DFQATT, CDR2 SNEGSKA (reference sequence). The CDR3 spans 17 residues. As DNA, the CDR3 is TGCAGTGCTACTCAACTAGCGGGGGGCAGCCGACAAGAGACCCAGTACTTC. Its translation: CSATQLAGGSRQETQYF.

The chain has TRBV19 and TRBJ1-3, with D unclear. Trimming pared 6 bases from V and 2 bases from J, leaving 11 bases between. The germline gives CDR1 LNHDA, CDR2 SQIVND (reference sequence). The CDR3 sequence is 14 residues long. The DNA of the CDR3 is TGTGCCAGTAGGGCGGTATCCACTGGAAACACCATATATTTT. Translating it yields CASRAVSTGNTIYF.

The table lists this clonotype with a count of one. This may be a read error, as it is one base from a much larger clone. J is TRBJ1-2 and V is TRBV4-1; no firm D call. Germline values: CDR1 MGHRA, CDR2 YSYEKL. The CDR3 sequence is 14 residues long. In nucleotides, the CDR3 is TGCGCCAGCAGTCCGGGAGGGCGGAACTGTGGCTACACCTTC. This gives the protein CASSPGGRNCGYTF.

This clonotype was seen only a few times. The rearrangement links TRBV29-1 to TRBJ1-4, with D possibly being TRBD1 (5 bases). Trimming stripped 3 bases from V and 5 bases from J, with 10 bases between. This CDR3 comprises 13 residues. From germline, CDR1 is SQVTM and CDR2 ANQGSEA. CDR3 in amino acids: CSVDGGGNEKLFF. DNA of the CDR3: TGCAGCGTTGATGGGGGAGGGAATGAAAAACTGTTTTTT.

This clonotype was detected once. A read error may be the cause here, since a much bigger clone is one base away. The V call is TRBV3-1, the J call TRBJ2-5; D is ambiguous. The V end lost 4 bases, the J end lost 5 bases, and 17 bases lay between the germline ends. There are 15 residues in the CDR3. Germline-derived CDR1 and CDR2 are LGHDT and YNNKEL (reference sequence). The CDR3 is CASSRATLLRETQYF. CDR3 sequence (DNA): TGTGCCAGCAGCCGAGCCACTCTACTACGGGAGACCCAGTACTTC.

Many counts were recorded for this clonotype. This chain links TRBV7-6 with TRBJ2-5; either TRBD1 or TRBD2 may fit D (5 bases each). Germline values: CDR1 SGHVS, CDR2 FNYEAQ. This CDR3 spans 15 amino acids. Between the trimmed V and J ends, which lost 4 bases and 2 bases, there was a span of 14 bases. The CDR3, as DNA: TGTGCCAGCAGCTCGAACCAAGAGGGGCAAGAGACCCAGTACTTC. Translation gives CASSSNQEGQETQYF.

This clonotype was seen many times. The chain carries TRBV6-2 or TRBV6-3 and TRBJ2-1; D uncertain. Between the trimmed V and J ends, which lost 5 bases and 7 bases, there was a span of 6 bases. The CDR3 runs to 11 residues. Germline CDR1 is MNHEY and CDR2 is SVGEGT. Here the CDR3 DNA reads TGTGCCAGCAGTCCCCAGAATGAGCAGTTCTTC. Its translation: CASSPQNEQFF.

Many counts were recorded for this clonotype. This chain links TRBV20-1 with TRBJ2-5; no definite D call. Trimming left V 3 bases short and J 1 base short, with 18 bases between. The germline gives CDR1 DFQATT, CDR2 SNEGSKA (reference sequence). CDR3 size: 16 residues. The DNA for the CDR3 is TGCAGTGCTAGCGTGCATTATGGCTTTATCCAAGAGACCCAGTACTTC. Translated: CSASVHYGFIQETQYF.

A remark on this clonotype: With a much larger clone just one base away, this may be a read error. The CDR3 sequence is CASSRRTGVSNTEAFF. In DNA form, the CDR3 reads TGTGCCAGCAGCCGGAGGACAGGGGTTTCGAACACTGAAGCTTTCTTT. This chain uses TRBV12-3 or TRBV12-4 with TRBJ1-1, with 9 bases matching TRBD1. The CDR3 length is 16 residues. The V and J ends lost 6 bases and 1 base, in that order; junction bases with no gene match: 9.

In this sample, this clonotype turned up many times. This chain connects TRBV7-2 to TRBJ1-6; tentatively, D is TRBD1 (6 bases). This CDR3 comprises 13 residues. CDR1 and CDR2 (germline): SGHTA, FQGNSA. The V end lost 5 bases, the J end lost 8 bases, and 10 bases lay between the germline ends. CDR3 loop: CASSGHRDSPLHF. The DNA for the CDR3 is TGTGCCAGCAGCGGCCACAGGGATTCACCCCTCCACTTT.

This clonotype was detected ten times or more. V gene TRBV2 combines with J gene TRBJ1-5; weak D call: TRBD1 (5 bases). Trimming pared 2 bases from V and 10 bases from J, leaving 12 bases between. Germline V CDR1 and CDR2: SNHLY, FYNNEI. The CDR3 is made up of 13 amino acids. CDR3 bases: TGTGCCAGCAGTGAACAGGGTCTAGGCCCCCAGCATTTT. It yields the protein CASSEQGLGPQHF.

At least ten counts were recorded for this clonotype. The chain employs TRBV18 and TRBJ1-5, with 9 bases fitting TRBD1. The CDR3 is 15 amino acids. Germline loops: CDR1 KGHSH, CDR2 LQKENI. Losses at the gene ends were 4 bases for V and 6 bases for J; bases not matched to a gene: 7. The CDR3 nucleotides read TGTGCCAGCTCACGGTACAGGGGGCTAAGTCAGCCCCAGCATTTT. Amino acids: CASSRYRGLSQPQHF.

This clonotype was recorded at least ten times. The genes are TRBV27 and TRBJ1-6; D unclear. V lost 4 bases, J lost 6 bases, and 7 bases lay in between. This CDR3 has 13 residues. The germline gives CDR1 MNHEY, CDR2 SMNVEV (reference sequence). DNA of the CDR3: TGTGCCAGCAGTTATCGGCCTAATTCACCCCTCCACTTT. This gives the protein CASSYRPNSPLHF.

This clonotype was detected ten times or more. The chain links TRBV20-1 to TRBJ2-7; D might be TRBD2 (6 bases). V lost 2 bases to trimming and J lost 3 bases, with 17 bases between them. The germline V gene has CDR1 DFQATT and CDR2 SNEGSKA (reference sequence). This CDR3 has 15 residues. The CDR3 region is CSARPVGSGSYEQYF. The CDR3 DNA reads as TGCAGTGCTAGACCGGTAGGTAGCGGAAGCTACGAGCAGTACTTC.

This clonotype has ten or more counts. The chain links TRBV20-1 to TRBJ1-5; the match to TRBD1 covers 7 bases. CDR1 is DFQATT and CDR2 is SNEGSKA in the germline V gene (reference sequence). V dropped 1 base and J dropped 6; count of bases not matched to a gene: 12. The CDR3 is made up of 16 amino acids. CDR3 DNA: TGCAGTGCTAGAGCCCCCTCGACAGGGTTCGTTCAGCCCCAGCATTTT. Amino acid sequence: CSARAPSTGFVQPQHF.

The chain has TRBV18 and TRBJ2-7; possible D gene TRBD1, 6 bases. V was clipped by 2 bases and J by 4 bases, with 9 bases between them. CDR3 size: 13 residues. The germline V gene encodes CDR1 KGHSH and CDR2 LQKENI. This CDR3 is CASSPKDRYEQYF. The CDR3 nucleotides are TGTGCCAGCTCACCAAAGGACAGATACGAGCAGTACTTC.